A single sample is the source of the 10 T cell receptor beta chains below, sequenced in a study of lymphopenia after photon versus proton radiotherapy. The data were produced by immunoSEQ multiplex PCR, yet TCRdb's version contains in-frame clones alone and is incomplete. The table records 150,000 to 200,000 clones, more than 85% of them present only once. The material sequenced was peripheral blood, taken from a patient treated with photon-based radiotherapy. The receptors originated from a man in his fifties or sixties with gastric cancer.

The rearrangement links TRBV13 to TRBJ1-5; no clear D. Germline V gene sequence: CDR1 PRHDT, CDR2 FYEKMQ (reference sequence). V was cut by 5 bases and J by 4 bases, with 12 bases left in between. This CDR3 contains 14 residues. CDR3: CASSRRTGNQPQHF. For the CDR3, the DNA is TGTGCCAGCAGCCGCAGGACGGGGAATCAGCCCCAGCATTTT.

The rearrangement uses TRBV29-1 and TRBJ1-2, with 7 bases matching TRBD1. With V trimmed by 2 bases and J by 4 bases, 10 bases remained unmatched. This CDR3 region has 15 residues. Per the germline V gene, CDR1 is SQVTM and CDR2 is ANQGSEA. CDR3 in DNA: TGCAGCGTTGAATACCCATGGGACAGCTTCTATGGCTACACCTTC. Protein product: CSVEYPWDSFYGYTF.

The rearrangement links TRBV19 to TRBJ1-5; TRBD1 matches at 11 bases. V shed 6 bases and J 0 bases; nucleotides not matched to a gene: 7. Germline V gene lookup returns CDR1 LNHDA and CDR2 SQIVND (reference sequence). The CDR3 is 17 amino acids. The CDR3 region is CASRKDRGLYSNQPQHF. Written as DNA, the CDR3 is TGTGCCAGTAGAAAGGACAGGGGGCTCTATAGCAATCAGCCCCAGCATTTT.

This sequence joins TRBV6-1 and TRBJ2-7; TRBD1 or TRBD2 may be the D gene (5 bases each). The CDR3 spans 14 residues. The germline V and J ends were trimmed by 2 bases and 7 bases, with 15 bases remaining between them. Germline CDR1 and CDR2: MNHNS and SASEGT. The CDR3 loop is CASSELRGREEQYF. The DNA for the CDR3 is TGTGCCAGCAGTGAACTTCGGGGACGAGAGGAGCAGTACTTC.

CDR3 bases: TGTGCCAGTTTCTATCGGCAGGGGGGCCTAGACGAGCAGTACTTC. It codes for CASFYRQGGLDEQYF. The chain couples TRBV21-1 to TRBJ2-7; TRBD1, the table's D call, was not compared with the DNA. TRBV21-1 is tagged as a pseudogene. The CDR3 spans 15 residues.

The genes are TRBV7-2 and TRBJ2-7; possibly TRBD1 or TRBD2 for D (7 bases each). Germline V gene sequence: CDR1 SGHTA, CDR2 FQGNSA. The CDR3 runs 14 residues. V lost 5 bases, J lost 6 bases, and 17 bases lay in between. The DNA for the CDR3 is TGTGCCAGCAGCCGACAGGGAGGGTTTTCCGAGCAGTACTTC. This codes for CASSRQGGFSEQYF. The variable domain in full, completed from reference TRBV7-2 and TRBJ2-7, reads GAGVSQSPSNKVTEKGKDVELRCDPISGHTALYWYRQSLGQGLEFLIYFQGNSAPDKSGLPSDRFSAERTGGSVSTLTIQRTQQEDSAVYLCASSRQGGFSEQYFGPGTRLTVT.

J is TRBJ2-1 and V is TRBV10-3; D is uncertain. CDR1 is ENHRY and CDR2 is SYGVKD in the germline V gene. Trimming shortened V by 6 bases and J by 6 bases, and 6 bases separated the two germline ends. The CDR3 runs to 11 residues. The CDR3, as DNA: TGTGCCATCAGCGCCGGCAATGAGCAGTTCTTC. This encodes CAISAGNEQFF.

As concerns this clone: Other nucleotide sequences in the sample specify the same CDR3. This chain connects TRBV30 to TRBJ1-1; D is uncertain. CDR1 is GTSNPN and CDR2 is SVGIG in the germline V gene (reference sequence). The CDR3 totals 13 residues. Trimming removed 0 bases at V and 0 bases at J, with 5 bases between. CDR3 in amino acids: CAWSVTVNTEAFF. The CDR3, as DNA: TGTGCCTGGAGTGTAACTGTGAACACTGAAGCTTTCTTT.

CDR3 in amino acids: CASTQLGQVYSNQPQHF. CDR3 sequence (DNA): TGTGCCAGCACCCAACTGGGACAGGTCTATAGCAATCAGCCCCAGCATTTT. The chain carries TRBV5-4 and TRBJ1-5; 8 bases map to TRBD1. V was pared by 6 bases and J by 0 bases, with 11 bases of the junction left unmatched. The CDR3 loop spans 17 amino acids. Germline V gene data show CDR1 as SGHNT and CDR2 as YYREEE (reference sequence).

This chain joins TRBV9 and TRBJ1-2, with D unclear. Germline lookup yields CDR1 SGDLS and CDR2 YYNGEE. Trimming removed 6 bases at V and 2 bases at J, with 14 bases between. The CDR3 length is 14 residues. The CDR3 DNA is TGTGCCAGCACCGCTAGCGAAGGAAACTATGGCTACACCTTC. This codes for CASTASEGNYGYTF.